Following are 23 T cell receptor beta chains from one sample sequenced in a study of T cell repertoires in cytomegalovirus infection. TCRdb itself ran the reads through MiXCR, one entry per CDR3 protein. Among around 350,000 distinct CDR3 sequences, about a sixth were seen once, and the ten largest hold about 10%. What was sequenced was PBMCs. The receptors were sampled from a human donor in good health (CMV status not recorded). Some clones in this sample may be carry-over from other donors' samples.

This clonotype was picked up many times. V usage is TRBV25-1 and J usage is TRBJ2-3; D is undetermined. The CDR3 sequence is 13 residues long. The V end was cut by 5 bases, the J end by 4 bases, with 10 bases between. Per the germline V gene, CDR1 is MGHDK and CDR2 is SYGVNS. The CDR3 loop is CASSLGAADTQYF. The DNA of the CDR3 is TGTGCCAGCAGTCTCGGAGCTGCAGATACGCAGTATTTT.

The V gene is TRBV4-1, the J gene TRBJ2-1; D unresolved. Germline loops: CDR1 MGHRA, CDR2 YSYEKL. The CDR3 is made up of 14 amino acids. The V and J ends lost 4 bases and 6 bases respectively, with 13 bases between them. CDR3 DNA: TGCGCCAGCAGCCGACTCGAAAGGGCCAATGAGCAGTTCTTC. It encodes CASSRLERANEQFF.

This clonotype showed up just once. This chain connects TRBV5-4 to TRBJ2-1, with D hard to call. Looked up from germline, CDR1 is SGHNT and CDR2 is YYREEE (reference sequence). This CDR3 is built from 14 residues. V was clipped by 0 bases and J by 5 bases, with 9 bases between them. DNA of the CDR3: TGTGCCAGCAGCTTGGCCCTTGAGCACAATGAGCAGTTCTTC. Its protein product is CASSLALEHNEQFF.

The chain recombines TRBV20-1 with TRBJ2-7; 8 positions match TRBD1. The CDR3 has 13 residues. Germline V gene data show CDR1 as DFQATT and CDR2 as SNEGSKA (reference sequence). V gave up 3 bases and J gave up 0 bases; unmatched junction bases: 1. The CDR3 region is CSASDRGSYEQYF. CDR3 sequence (DNA): TGCAGTGCTAGTGACAGGGGCTCCTACGAGCAGTACTTC.

The rearrangement joins TRBV20-1 to TRBJ2-1; 10 positions agree with TRBD2. The ends lost 8 bases at V and 10 bases at J; junction bases unmatched: 11. Germline-derived CDR1 and CDR2 are DFQATT and SNEGSKA (reference sequence). The CDR3 totals 13 residues. CDR3 nucleotides: TGCAGTCCCCAGGTAGCGGGGGGTCGGGAGCAGTTCTTC. Protein: CSPQVAGGREQFF.

J is TRBJ1-1 and V is TRBV6-2 or TRBV6-3; a possible D gene is TRBD1 (6 bases). Trimming stripped 6 bases from V and 0 bases from J, with 20 bases between. Germline-derived CDR1 and CDR2 are MNHEY and SVGEGT. The CDR3 extends over 17 amino acids. The CDR3 nucleotides are TGTGCCAGCAGCGCACGGCTAACCGGGACATTGAACACTGAAGCTTTCTTT. Amino acid sequence: CASSARLTGTLNTEAFF.

The chain joins TRBV18 to TRBJ2-2, with D possibly TRBD2 on 5 matching bases. Looked up from germline, CDR1 is KGHSH and CDR2 is LQKENI. Trimming cost V 2 bases and J 4 bases, with 14 bases left between them. The CDR3 has 16 residues. CDR3 DNA: TGTGCCAGCTCACCATCTATATTGGCGGGCACCGGGGAGCTGTTTTTT. Protein sequence: CASSPSILAGTGELFF.

The V gene is TRBV7-9, the J gene TRBJ2-3; D unresolved. The CDR3 is made up of 16 amino acids. Germline lookup yields CDR1 SEHNR and CDR2 FQNEAQ (reference sequence). V lost 1 base and J lost 1, with 12 bases in between. The CDR3 DNA is TGTGCCAGCAGCTTAGTAGGTCAGATCCGCACAGATACGCAGTATTTT. Amino acids: CASSLVGQIRTDTQYF.

The chain recombines TRBV5-6 with TRBJ1-3; 7 bases line up with TRBD1. CDR3 length equals 15 residues. CDR1 is SGHDT and CDR2 is YYEEEE in the germline V gene. The J segment lost 5 bases and the V segment lost 4 bases, leaving 9 bases of the junction unmatched. This chain's CDR3 is CASSRTKGARNTIYF. Written as DNA, the CDR3 is TGTGCCAGCAGCCGGACCAAGGGGGCTAGAAACACCATATATTTT.

This clonotype has a handful of counts. The V and J genes are TRBV6-8 and TRBJ2-3, with 8 positions matching TRBD2. This CDR3 region has 14 residues. CDR1 and CDR2 (germline): MNHGY, SAAAGT. With V trimmed by 5 bases and J by 5 bases, 6 bases remained unmatched. As DNA, the CDR3 is TGTGCCAGCAGTACAGGACTAGCAATAGATACGCAGTATTTT. It yields the protein CASSTGLAIDTQYF.

This clonotype was recorded at least ten times. This rearrangement joins TRBV7-9 to TRBJ2-7; D perhaps matches TRBD2 (6 bases). CDR1 is SEHNR, CDR2 FQNEAQ, per germline (reference sequence). The CDR3 has 12 residues. Trimming cost V 3 bases and J 6 bases, with 9 bases left between them. In DNA, the CDR3 is TGTGCCAGCAGCTTCCTGGAGGGCGAGCAGTACTTC. This gives the protein CASSFLEGEQYF.

This clonotype occurred once. Here the CDR3 omits its conserved ending phenylalanine or tryptophan, so a read error is the likely source. The CDR3 nucleotides read TGTGCCAGCAGCCCACGGGGGGCCCCGGACAATGAGCAGTTCGTC. As protein: CASSPRGAPDNEQFV. The V gene is TRBV7-2, the J gene TRBJ2-1, with TRBD2 as a possible D gene (7 bases). V was cut by 5 bases and J by 5 bases, with 16 bases left in between. The CDR3 loop spans 15 amino acids. Per germline, CDR1 SGHTA and CDR2 FQGNSA.

The chain combines TRBV12-3 or TRBV12-4 with TRBJ2-1; 12 nucleotides line up with TRBD2. Trimming at V came to 2 bases and at J to 3 bases, leaving 5 bases not matched to a gene. The CDR3 runs 17 residues. This chain's CDR3 is CASSLKTSGSGYNEQFF. Here the CDR3 DNA reads TGTGCCAGCAGTTTAAAGACTAGCGGGAGCGGCTACAATGAGCAGTTCTTC.

The chain recombines TRBV2 with TRBJ2-6; the D gene is possibly TRBD1 (6 bases). CDR3 length: 15 residues. From germline, CDR1 is SNHLY and CDR2 FYNNEI. The V end was cut by 4 bases, the J end by 3 bases, with 10 bases between. As DNA, the CDR3 is TGTGCCAGCAGTGTTACAGGGAATGGGGCCAACGTCCTGACTTTC. Protein sequence: CASSVTGNGANVLTF. Full variable domain (missing parts from reference TRBV2 and TRBJ2-6): EPEVTQTPSHQVTQMGQEVILRCVPISNHLYFYWYRQILGQKVEFLVSFYNNEISEKSEIFDDQFSVERPDGSNFTLKIRSTKLEDSAMYFCASSVTGNGANVLTFGAGSRLTVL.

Concerning this clonotype: Likely a read error: the CDR3 ends without its conserved phenylalanine or tryptophan. The J gene is TRBJ2-5, the V gene TRBV12-3 or TRBV12-4; tentative D call: TRBD2 (5 bases). V lost 2 bases to trimming and J lost 5 bases, with 6 bases between them. This CDR3 comprises 12 residues. CDR3 sequence: CASSLSGETQYL. The CDR3 nucleotides are TGTGCCAGCAGTTTATCGGGGGAGACCCAGTACCTC.

Note on this clonotype: Germline is not matched at one junction end, which may reflect a read error. As DNA, the CDR3 is TGTGCCGGCAGCTGGGGAGGCGGGGGGGCCAGGCCAGATACGCAGTATTTT. It yields the protein CAGSWGGGGARPDTQYF. The rearrangement links TRBV7-2 to TRBJ2-3; 9 bases are a match to TRBD2. Germline lookup yields CDR1 SGHTA and CDR2 FQGNSA. The CDR3 is made up of 17 amino acids.

V and J are TRBV11-1 and TRBJ1-6; D is undetermined. Germline CDR1 reads SGHAT; CDR2 reads FQDESV (reference sequence). V shed 6 bases and J shed 2 bases, with 23 bases lying between them. The CDR3 length is 19 residues. The CDR3 protein is CASRPPVTTLWTYNSPLHF. For the CDR3, the DNA is TGTGCCAGCAGACCCCCGGTCACCACGCTATGGACCTATAATTCACCCCTCCACTTT. Full variable domain (missing parts from reference TRBV11-1 and TRBJ1-6): EAEVAQSPRYKITEKSQAVAFWCDPISGHATLYWYRQILGQGPELLVQFQDESVVDDSQLPKDRFSAERLKGVDSTLKIQPAELGDSAMYLCASRPPVTTLWTYNSPLHFGNGTRLTVT.

CDR3 DNA sequence: TGTGCCAGCAGTCCCCTCGGGCTTCATAGCAATCAGCCCCAGCATTTT. This gives the protein CASSPLGLHSNQPQHF. The gene calls are TRBV28 and TRBJ1-5; D not certain. This CDR3 is 16 amino acids long. V dropped 5 bases and J dropped 0 bases, with 14 bases sitting between them. CDR1 and CDR2 from the germline V gene are MDHEN and SYDVKM.

This clonotype was recorded many times. The chain is built from TRBV4-1 and TRBJ1-1; the match to TRBD1 covers 7 bases. The CDR3 spans 16 residues. The germline gives CDR1 MGHRA, CDR2 YSYEKL. V was pared by 2 bases and J by 2 bases, with 8 bases of the junction left unmatched. The CDR3 sequence: CASSQNSGTANTEAFF. CDR3 nucleotide sequence: TGCGCCAGCAGCCAAAACTCTGGGACAGCTAACACTGAAGCTTTCTTT.

The V gene is TRBV10-3, the J gene TRBJ1-6, with a weak D call TRBD1 (6 bases). V was clipped by 2 bases and J by 7 bases, with 12 bases between them. CDR1 and CDR2 (germline): ENHRY, SYGVKD. The CDR3 covers 15 residues. CDR3 amino acids: CAISERTAMNSPLHF. DNA for the CDR3: TGTGCCATCAGTGAGAGGACAGCGATGAATTCACCCCTCCACTTT.

This clonotype appeared a few times. J is TRBJ1-1 and V is TRBV29-1, with a weak D call TRBD1 (6 bases). From germline, CDR1 is SQVTM and CDR2 ANQGSEA. V was pared by 4 bases and J by 7 bases, with 19 bases between. The CDR3 extends over 14 amino acids. The CDR3: CSVGAYGQHDEAFF. As DNA, the CDR3 is TGCAGCGTTGGAGCGTATGGACAGCATGATGAAGCTTTCTTT.

The sample holds a few counts of this clonotype. The chain couples TRBV7-2 to TRBJ2-7; 7 bases match TRBD2. J gave up 9 bases and V 5 bases, and 13 bases lay outside the gene matches. The germline V gene encodes CDR1 SGHTA and CDR2 FQGNSA. This CDR3 is 14 amino acids long. CDR3 protein: CASSPTLAVGGQYF. CDR3 sequence (DNA): TGTGCCAGCAGCCCAACCCTAGCGGTCGGCGGGCAGTACTTC.

As regards this clonotype: One end of the junction does not line up with germline, which may come from a read error. The chain uses TRBV7-4 and TRBJ2-7; D is uncertain. In germline, CDR1 is SGHVT, CDR2 SQSDAQ. The CDR3 has 14 amino acids. The chain's CDR3 is CGSSPWGVSYEQYF. The DNA of the CDR3 is TGTGGCAGCAGCCCGTGGGGTGTGTCCTACGAGCAGTACTTC.